A selection of T cell receptor beta chains follows, all from one sample in a study of CD8+ T cells in alopecia areata. TCRdb's table, derived via immunoSEQ multiplex PCR, lists solely in-frame clones and lacks some. The sample records 160,000 or so clones, about 51% being singletons. The specimen was CD8+ T cells sorted from blood, collected at week 0. The receptors derive from a human donor with alopecia areata. Each CDR3 is given with its conserved first and last residue. D genes are given only for firm matches. Part of the rows lack a size; the others show once, few, many or a class for expanded clones.

. TRBJ2-1 TRBV27 TRBD2 CASSPDPGLVLNEQFF TGTGCCAGCAGTCCGGACCCGGGACTAGTCCTAAATGAGCAGTTCTTC
few TRBJ1-5 TRBV29-1 TRBD1 CSVSGQGSNQPQHF TGCAGCGTTTCGGGACAGGGCAGCAATCAGCCCCAGCATTTT
. TRBJ1-1 TRBV29-1 . CSVKENTEAFF TGCAGCGTGAAGGAAAACACTGAAGCTTTCTTT
. TRBJ2-2 TRBV13 . CASSLTYTGELFF TGTGCCAGCAGCTTAACTTACACCGGGGAGCTGTTTTTT
. TRBJ2-7 TRBV30 TRBD1 CAWSVGTGVHEQYF TGTGCCTGGAGTGTAGGGACAGGGGTCCACGAGCAGTACTTC
few TRBJ1-5 TRBV12-5 . CASGSDGHSNQPQHF TGTGCTAGTGGTTCGGACGGACATAGCAATCAGCCCCAGCATTTT
few TRBJ2-1 TRBV28 . CASSFTHQRPEQFF TGTGCCAGCAGTTTCACCCATCAAAGACCCGAGCAGTTCTTC
few TRBJ2-3 TRBV15 . CAIEKGSSSTDTQYF TGTGCCATCGAAAAGGGCTCGTCAAGCACAGATACGCAGTATTTT
. TRBJ1-2 TRBV5-6 TRBD1 CASSPTGTGDILNYGYTF TGTGCCAGCAGCCCAACCGGGACAGGAGATATTTTGAACTATGGCTACACCTTC
. TRBJ1-2 TRBV6-1 . CASGYGYTF TGTGCCAGCGGCTATGGCTACACCTTC
. TRBJ2-7 TRBV29-1 . CSVDSGDYEQYF TGCAGCGTTGATTCAGGGGACTACGAGCAGTACTTC
. TRBJ2-5 TRBV19 TRBD1 CASRGQSETQYF TGTGCCAGTAGGGGACAGTCAGAGACCCAGTACTTC
once TRBJ2-1 TRBV30 . CAWSAGLYNEQFF TGTGCCTGGAGTGCGGGACTCTACAATGAGCAGTTCTTC
. TRBJ2-1 TRBV15 . CATSQRRQAGNNEQFF TGTGCCACCAGCCAAAGGCGACAGGCGGGAAACAATGAGCAGTTCTTC
few TRBJ2-1 TRBV10-3 TRBD1 CASRDRDSPYNEQFF TGTGCCAGCAGGGACAGGGATAGCCCCTACAATGAGCAGTTCTTC
. TRBJ2-2 TRBV4-3 . CASSQDRDWGELFF TGCGCCAGCAGCCAAGACCGAGACTGGGGGGAGCTGTTTTTT
. TRBJ1-5 TRBV2 . CASSRESNQPQHF TGTGCCAGCAGTCGGGAAAGCAATCAGCCCCAGCATTTT
. TRBJ2-1 TRBV29-1 . CSVNYNEQFF TGCAGCGTCAACTACAATGAGCAGTTCTTC
. TRBJ1-5 TRBV11-2 . CASSQMNQPQHF TGTGCCAGCAGCCAGATGAATCAGCCCCAGCATTTT
. TRBJ1-1 TRBV6-5 . CASSYREDTEAFF TGTGCCAGCAGTTACAGGGAGGACACTGAAGCTTTCTTT
. TRBJ2-1 TRBV5-6 . CASSLQGRRDNEQFF TGTGCCAGCAGCTTACAGGGTAGGAGGGACAATGAGCAGTTCTTC
few TRBJ2-5 TRBV4-3 . CASSQSRGVETQYF TGCGCCAGCAGCCAAAGCCGCGGGGTGGAGACCCAGTACTTC
. TRBJ2-6 TRBV27 . CASRDRHSGANVLTF TGTGCCAGCAGGGACAGACACTCTGGGGCCAACGTCCTGACTTTC
once TRBJ1-1 TRBV29-1 TRBD1 CSASGTGSTEAFF TGCAGCGCCTCCGGGACAGGGAGCACTGAAGCTTTCTTT
. TRBJ2-7 TRBV5-1 TRBD1 CASSLEGQAEQYF TGCGCCAGCAGCTTGGAGGGACAGGCCGAGCAGTACTTC
. TRBJ1-5 TRBV19 . CASSSGPYVGADQPQHF TGTGCCAGTAGTTCGGGGCCTTATGTTGGGGCGGATCAGCCCCAGCATTTT
. TRBJ2-7 TRBV2 . CASSEDSTYEQYF TGTGCCAGCAGTGAAGACAGTACCTACGAGCAGTACTTC
many TRBJ2-7 TRBV11-1 TRBD1 CASSFGQVHEQYF TGTGCCAGCAGCTTTGGACAGGTCCACGAGCAGTACTTC
. TRBJ2-7 TRBV4-3 TRBD1 CASSQSTGQGLYEQYF TGCGCCAGCAGCCAATCAACGGGACAGGGCCTCTACGAGCAGTACTTC
. TRBJ1-5 TRBV19 TRBD1 CASSYRGNNQPQHF TGTGCCAGTAGTTACAGGGGAAACAATCAGCCCCAGCATTTT
. TRBJ1-1 TRBV19 . CASSSNSITPEAFF TGTGCCAGTAGTTCCAACAGCATCACCCCTGAAGCTTTCTTT
. TRBJ2-3 TRBV9 . CASSVEGSTDTQYF TGTGCCAGCAGCGTAGAAGGATCAACAGATACGCAGTATTTT
. TRBJ2-3 TRBV9 TRBD2 CASSGGTSGGALDTQYF TGTGCCAGCAGTGGAGGGACTAGCGGGGGGGCCTTGGATACGCAGTATTTT
few TRBJ1-2 TRBV29-1 . CSVNLYQTEPNPNYGYTF TGCAGCGTTAATCTATATCAGACAGAGCCGAACCCTAACTATGGCTACACCTTC
. TRBJ2-1 TRBV14 . CASSQESLDEQFF TGTGCCAGCAGCCAAGAGTCCCTCGATGAGCAGTTCTTC
. TRBJ2-1 TRBV27 TRBD2 CASSPGGREQFF TGTGCCAGCAGTCCGGGGGGGCGCGAGCAGTTCTTC
. TRBJ2-3 TRBV27 . CASSLGARVRDTQYF TGTGCCAGCAGTTTAGGGGCACGGGTTAGGGATACGCAGTATTTT
few TRBJ1-2 TRBV7-9 . CASSSGDIQGYGYTF TGTGCCAGCAGCTCCGGGGATATACAGGGATATGGCTACACCTTC
. TRBJ1-2 TRBV19 TRBD1 CASSALGQGAHGYTF TGTGCCAGTAGTGCATTGGGACAGGGGGCGCATGGCTACACCTTC